A selection of T cell receptor beta chains follows, all from one sample in a study of shared clonotypes between healthy human individuals. Clones were sequenced by immunoSEQ multiplex PCR, and TCRdb holds only the in-frame ones, with some missing. The sample yields about 1 million clones, 75% seen once. Material: memory CD4+ T cells sorted from blood. The receptors shown here come from a man aged 18 to 35 in good health. The CDR3 runs from the conserved cysteine through the conserved F or W. D genes are given only for firm matches. The listing skips clone size in some rows; elsewhere it reads once, few, many or a size class.

J gene,D gene,V gene,clone size,CDR3 DNA,CDR3 protein
TRBJ1-1,-,TRBV6-1,-,TGTGCCAGCAGTGAGGTTCCAATGAACACTGAAGCTTTCTTT,CASSEVPMNTEAFF
TRBJ2-3,TRBD2,TRBV11-2,-,TGTGCCAGCAGCTTGCGGGGGGTGGCCTCAGATACGCAGTATTTT,CASSLRGVASDTQYF
TRBJ2-1,-,TRBV29-1,-,TGCAGCGCGACCGACGGCGAAGAGCAGTTCTTC,CSATDGEEQFF
TRBJ2-2,TRBD1,TRBV7-8,once,TGTGCCAGCGTGACAGGGGGAGACACCGGGGAGCTGTTTTTT,CASVTGGDTGELFF
TRBJ2-3,-,TRBV10-3,-,TGTGCCACCCTACTTACTGCCGGCACAGATACGCAGTATTTT,CATLLTAGTDTQYF
TRBJ1-6,-,TRBV5-6,-,TGTGCCAGCAGCTTGGGGTATAATTCACCCCTCCACTTT,CASSLGYNSPLHF
TRBJ1-4,-,TRBV10-3,-,TGTGCCATCAGTGAAGGGTTCCAGGAAAAACTGTTTTTT,CAISEGFQEKLFF
TRBJ1-1,-,TRBV7-9,-,TGTGCCAGCAGCCCCCGATCATCTTGGGGCACTGAAGCTTTCTTT,CASSPRSSWGTEAFF
TRBJ2-3,-,TRBV9,-,TGTGCCAGCACCAAAAGCGCACTCTGGGATACGCAGTATTTT,CASTKSALWDTQYF
TRBJ2-3,TRBD2,TRBV28,-,TGTGCCAGCAGGATAGCGGGGGATACGCAGTATTTT,CASRIAGDTQYF
TRBJ1-1,-,TRBV7-9,-,TGTGCCAGCAGCTTAGGACAGAGCGAGGGAAACACTGAAGCTTTCTTT,CASSLGQSEGNTEAFF
TRBJ2-3,-,TRBV30,few,TGTGCCTGGAGTATCGCAGATACGCAGTATTTT,CAWSIADTQYF
TRBJ2-1,TRBD2,TRBV11-2,once,TGTGCCAGCAGCTTAGGGGGTCTAGCGGGAGTTAATGAGCAGTTCTTC,CASSLGGLAGVNEQFF
TRBJ1-2,-,TRBV5-1,-,TGCGCCAGCAGCTTGGGGGCAGGGGCGGAGGACTATGGCTACACCTTC,CASSLGAGAEDYGYTF
TRBJ2-7,-,TRBV5-1,-,TGCGCCAGCAGCTTGGGTGGGAAACCGGGGGAGCAGTACTTC,CASSLGGKPGEQYF
TRBJ1-2,TRBD1,TRBV19,-,TGTGCCAGTAACCGGCTGGACAGGGACTATGGCTACACCTTC,CASNRLDRDYGYTF
TRBJ2-2,-,TRBV7-9,-,TGTGCCAGCAGCCCCGACGGGGTCACCGGGGAGCTGTTTTTT,CASSPDGVTGELFF
TRBJ2-7,TRBD2,TRBV10-3,few,TGTGCCATCAGTGAGGAGGTAGCGGGGAACTCCTACGAGCAGTACTTC,CAISEEVAGNSYEQYF
TRBJ1-1,-,TRBV7-2,-,TGTGCCAGCAGCTTAGACTACGGACAGAACACTGAAGCTTTCTTT,CASSLDYGQNTEAFF
TRBJ2-5,TRBD2,TRBV7-2,-,TGTGCCAGCAGCTTTCAGCGGGGGCCACAAGAGACCCAGTACTTC,CASSFQRGPQETQYF
TRBJ1-1,-,TRBV19,-,TGTGCCAGTAGCCTACAGGAGAACACTGAAGCTTTCTTT,CASSLQENTEAFF
TRBJ1-1,-,TRBV5-5,-,TGTGCCAGCAGCTTCCTGACAGAGAACACTGAAGCTTTCTTT,CASSFLTENTEAFF
TRBJ1-2,TRBD1,TRBV19,-,TGTGCCAGTAGTCCCGGACAGGGTGGGGCTAACTATGGCTACACCTTC,CASSPGQGGANYGYTF
TRBJ1-1,-,TRBV6-1,-,TGTGCCAGCAGTGGGGGGATCACGAACACTGAAGCTTTCTTT,CASSGGITNTEAFF
TRBJ2-1,-,TRBV4-2,-,TGTGCCAGCAGCGGACAGTACAATGAGCAGTTCTTC,CASSGQYNEQFF
TRBJ2-3,TRBD2,TRBV2,-,TGTGCCAGCAGGTGGAGCGGGAGTGCCGCAGATACGCAGTATTTT,CASRWSGSAADTQYF
TRBJ2-7,-,TRBV6-6,-,TGTGCCAGCAGTTATGGACTCTACGAGCAGTACTTC,CASSYGLYEQYF
TRBJ2-2,-,TRBV11-2,-,TGTGCCAGCAGCTTGGCCCTCGGAGCCGGGGAGCTGTTTTTT,CASSLALGAGELFF
TRBJ2-5,TRBD2,TRBV5-4,once,TGTGCCAGCAGCCGCGGGGGGCCGGCTGAGACCCAGTACTTC,CASSRGGPAETQYF
TRBJ2-3,TRBD2,TRBV4-1,-,TGCGCCAGCAGCCAAGGGGCTAGCGGGAGTCGAGATACGCAGTATTTT,CASSQGASGSRDTQYF
TRBJ1-3,-,TRBV10-3,-,TGTGCCATCAGGGCAGCCTCTGGAAACACCATATATTTT,CAIRAASGNTIYF
TRBJ2-7,TRBD2,TRBV14,-,TGTGCCAGCAGCCCCCCTAGCGGGAGTAACTACGAGCAGTACTTC,CASSPPSGSNYEQYF
TRBJ2-7,TRBD2,TRBV6-5,many,TGTGCCAGCAGTTCCCCGGGGGGGGTTAAGTACTTC,CASSSPGGVKYF
TRBJ1-1,TRBD1,TRBV5-1,-,TGCGCCAGCAGCCCACCGGGACAGGGATCTATGAACACTGAAGCTTTCTTT,CASSPPGQGSMNTEAFF
TRBJ2-7,TRBD1,TRBV7-9,-,TGTGCCAGCAGCTTAGTTGGGACAGGAAAGATCTACGAGCAGTACTTC,CASSLVGTGKIYEQYF
TRBJ2-7,TRBD2,TRBV11-2,-,TGTGCCAGCAGCTTAGCGGGAGGGCACTCCTACGAGCAGTACTTC,CASSLAGGHSYEQYF
TRBJ2-5,-,TRBV7-2,-,TGTGCCAGCAGCTTAGGGCAACAGCGGCAAGAGACCCAGTACTTC,CASSLGQQRQETQYF
TRBJ2-1,TRBD2,TRBV7-9,-,TGTGCCAGCAGCTCCTGGGGGACTAGCGCGTACAATGAGCAGTTCTTC,CASSSWGTSAYNEQFF
TRBJ1-2,-,TRBV21-1,-,TGTGCCAGCAGCAAAGGACGGATCAACTATGGCTACACCTTC,CASSKGRINYGYTF
TRBJ2-7,TRBD1,TRBV5-1,-,TGCGCCAGCAGCCCGGGGACAGAAAACTACGAGCAGTACTTC,CASSPGTENYEQYF
TRBJ1-2,-,TRBV28,-,TGTGCCAGCAGTTTAAGGGCGGGGGTTCCACCCTATGGCTACACCTTC,CASSLRAGVPPYGYTF
TRBJ1-5,-,TRBV6-5,-,TGTGCCAGCAGGATGAGGGGGGAAGGACAGCCCCAGCATTTT,CASRMRGEGQPQHF
TRBJ2-2,-,TRBV9,-,TGTGCCAGCAGCGTAGGGGCTAGCGTAGAGGGCGGCGGGGAGCTGTTTTTT,CASSVGASVEGGGELFF
TRBJ2-5,-,TRBV5-1,-,TGCGCCAGCAGCCTGGAGGGGAACCAAGAGACCCAGTACTTC,CASSLEGNQETQYF